This T cell receptor beta chain emerged from a study of T cells in women clearing cervical HPV infection. Dot-blot hybridization genotyped cervical HPV amplified with MY09/MY11 PCR. Points from the study as a whole: Repertoire richness, not evenness, was significantly elevated in CIN3+ cases versus controls. A classifier using richness and V gene abundances reached an AUC of around 0.78.

Note on this clone: The antigen is not known.

The method was immunoSEQ multiplex PCR; TCRdb's version includes in-frame clones alone and lacks a portion of them. This repertoire includes more than 10,000 clones. The TCR comes from a woman between 18 and 75 years old with a cervical HPV16 infection that either progressed to CIN3+ or cleared (not recorded which). The sequenced sample was blood buffy coat.

CDR3 sequence reads: CSAREDYNSPLHF. CDR3 bases read: TGCAGTGCCAGGGAGGACTATAATTCACCC. The chain uses TRBV20-1 and TRBJ1-6; tentatively, D is TRBD1 (5 bases). The read ends 3 residues shy of where the CDR3 ends; the end is completed using the germline J gene. Trimming removed 6 bases at V and 3 bases at J, with 9 bases between. The CDR3 consists of 13 residues. The V gene's germline CDR1 is DFQATT and CDR2 SNEGSKA (reference sequence).